The next 11 T cell receptor beta chains were all read from a single sample in a study of blood T cells in healthy people across ages (dated by TCRdb to between 2014 and 2017). Library construction relied on 5' RACE. A second PCR of roughly 7 to 12 cycles was run with a J-beta primer mix and a sample-barcoded 5' primer. The public reads were reprocessed in TCRdb via fastp at Q25 and MiXCR, keeping in-frame beta chains. Rows merge per CDR3 protein into single entries with the most common DNA and genes. This sample gives roughly 1.9 million distinct CDR3 sequences in total; roughly two fifths of them show up just once. Together, the top ten hold under 30% of the sample. Material: blood. These receptors were taken from a human donor in good health.

V is TRBV9 and J is TRBJ1-6; 7 bases are shared with TRBD1. Trimming took 3 bases from V and 6 from J; bases not matched to a gene: 9. CDR3 length equals 16 residues. CDR1 is SGDLS, CDR2 YYNGEE, per germline. CDR3 in DNA: TGTGCCAGCAGCGCCTATGGACAGGAACCTAATTCACCCCTCCACTTT. It encodes CASSAYGQEPNSPLHF.

This clonotype showed up just a few times. The chain couples TRBV5-1 to TRBJ2-6; no reliable D call. Germline-derived CDR1 and CDR2 are SGHRS and YFSETQ. Trimming left V 4 bases short and J 2 bases short, with 7 bases between. This CDR3 has 14 amino acids. This CDR3 is CASSELPGANVLTF. CDR3 nucleotides: TGCGCCAGCAGCGAGCTTCCTGGGGCCAACGTCCTGACTTTC.

The chain links TRBV29-1 to TRBJ1-4; maybe TRBD1 (6 bases). Looked up from germline, CDR1 is SQVTM and CDR2 is ANQGSEA. The CDR3 runs 12 residues. Deletions cut 8 bases from V and 6 bases from J, with 13 bases between. The CDR3 nucleotides are TGCAGCTCGTGGGGGGGCGATGAAAAACTGTTTTTT. Residues: CSSWGGDEKLFF.

Only a few counts were recorded for this clonotype. At one boundary the junction diverges from the germline segment, which might be a read error. The CDR3 DNA follows: TGTGCCAGCAGTTTCGGGACAGTCCAAGAGACCCAGTACTTC. This sequence encodes CASSFGTVQETQYF. The V gene is TRBV5-1, the J gene TRBJ2-5, with 7 bases matching TRBD1. This CDR3 has 14 residues. Germline CDR1 is SGHRS and CDR2 is YFSETQ.

Points on this clonotype: This may arise from a read error, as a much more abundant clone is one base away. The V and J genes are TRBV29-1 and TRBJ1-2; D call uncertain. The CDR3 sequence is 13 residues long. CDR1 SQVTM and CDR2 ANQGSEA come from the germline V gene. Trimming left V 0 bases short and J 5 bases short, with 10 bases between. This CDR3 is CSVEDLGRYGYTF. The CDR3, as DNA: TGCAGCGTTGAAGATCTAGGGAGGTATGGCTACACCTTC.

This clonotype turned up a few times. The chain couples TRBV27 to TRBJ1-5; TRBD1 agrees at 8 bases. V gave up 6 bases and J gave up 5 bases; unmatched junction bases: 3. Germline V gives CDR1 MNHEY, CDR2 SMNVEV (reference sequence). There are 13 residues in the CDR3. The chain's CDR3 is CASREDRDQPQHF. CDR3 nucleotide sequence: TGTGCCAGCAGAGAGGACAGGGATCAGCCCCAGCATTTT.

The chain uses TRBV10-3 and TRBJ2-1, with D possibly TRBD2 on 6 matching bases. This CDR3 spans 16 amino acids. Germline V gene data show CDR1 as ENHRY and CDR2 as SYGVKD. V shed 6 bases and J shed 5 bases, with 20 bases lying between them. Written as DNA, the CDR3 is TGTGCCATCAGGGGGGGTAACGGTGTGAGAAACAATGAGCAGTTCTTC. Protein sequence: CAIRGGNGVRNNEQFF.

This chain connects TRBV20-1 to TRBJ2-5, with D perhaps matching TRBD2 (7 bases). This CDR3 spans 17 amino acids. CDR1 is DFQATT and CDR2 is SNEGSKA in the germline V gene (reference sequence). Trimming took 3 bases from V and 3 from J, leaving 23 bases between them. The CDR3 DNA is TGCAGTGCTAGGTCAGGAGGGGGGGATTTATTGGAAGAGACCCAGTACTTC. Protein product: CSARSGGGDLLEETQYF.

The chain combines TRBV10-3 with TRBJ1-2, with TRBD1 identical over 8 bases. CDR1 is ENHRY and CDR2 is SYGVKD in the germline V gene. V lost 6 bases, J lost 2 bases, and 2 bases stayed unmatched. The CDR3 extends over 13 amino acids. The CDR3 nucleotides are TGTGCCATCAGACAGGGGGACAACTATGGCTACACCTTC. This gives the protein CAIRQGDNYGYTF.

This clonotype was observed a single time. The V call is TRBV12-3 or TRBV12-4, the J call TRBJ1-1, with a possible D match to TRBD1 (6 bases). This CDR3 region has 13 residues. Deletions cut 4 bases from V and 5 bases from J, with 11 bases between. The CDR3 loop is CASSSNRVTEAFF. CDR3 nucleotides: TGTGCCAGCAGTTCGAACAGGGTTACTGAAGCTTTCTTT.

CDR3 sequence: CASSFLATDTDTQYF. DNA of the CDR3: TGTGCCAGCAGCTTCCTAGCTACCGACACAGATACGCAGTATTTT. The genes are TRBV11-2 and TRBJ2-3; perhaps TRBD2 as D (5 bases). Germline V lookup: CDR1 SGHAT, CDR2 FQNNGV. The CDR3 is made up of 15 amino acids. V was clipped by 3 bases and J by 2 bases, with 12 bases between them.